This T cell receptor (beta chain) was sequenced in a study of blood T cell repertoires in COVID-19. Study-wide background: From the United States, Italy and Spain came samples of acute and convalescent COVID-19. T cells, B-cell-depleted T cells, or PBMCs provided the cDNA or gDNA that served as material.

Germline V gene lookup returns CDR1 MNHEY and CDR2 SMNVEV (reference sequence). The CDR3 loop spans 16 amino acids. Trimming took off 4 bases at V and 4 bases at J, with 19 bases between the two ends. Per the original data handling: Amplification from reference gene primers served as the basis for estimated nucleated cell counts. Produced via immunoSEQ multiplex PCR; TCRdb's table is partial and in-frame only. V and J calls and clone size follow that table, whereas D and trimming were derived from the DNA. Of roughly 280,000 clones listed, approximately 90% were seen once; the top ten hold roughly 2%.

V and J are TRBV27 and TRBJ1-2, with D possibly being TRBD1 (6 bases). Sequenced sample: peripheral blood. The receptor comes from a woman aged 45-65 years who had recovered from COVID-19. The CDR3 coding sequence is TGTGCCAGCAGTTCCTCCGGGGGGGCGGGAAGCTATGGCTACACCTTC. It yields the protein CASSSSGGAGSYGYTF.